This T cell receptor (beta chain) was obtained from a study of response to subunit inactivated influenza vaccine. Each CDR3 protein gets one entry after TCRdb re-called the RT-PCR reads with MiXCR. The sample yields more than 500,000 distinct CDR3 sequences, over 9% seen once. The same data also went into a second study, on T cells expressing NK-cell markers. Per that paper: As the method of synthesis, 5'RACE template switching with UMIs yielded TCR beta cDNA. Out of eight donors sequenced, seven tested HCMV-seropositive and the remaining one seronegative. Dominant NKG2C+ clonotypes accounted for roughly 1.0-7.0% of CD8+ T cells in a handful of donors. Several of the donors also had these clonotypes leading their CD3+CD56-NKG2C+ fraction.

The sequence derives from a man between 45 and 60 years old who received an inactivated influenza vaccine. The source was PBMCs from blood, collected on the day of vaccination.

The DNA for the CDR3 is TGCGCCAGCAGCCGAGGGACAGGCACTAATGAAAAACTGTTTTTT. It specifies CASSRGTGTNEKLFF. The gene calls are TRBV4-3 and TRBJ1-4; 8 positions agree with TRBD1. J gave up 2 bases and V 4 bases, and 3 bases lay outside the gene matches. The germline V gene has CDR1 LGHNA and CDR2 YSLEER. The CDR3 sequence is 15 residues long.